This entry is about one T cell receptor beta chain. This record belongs to a study of T cell responses to AZD1222 COVID-19 vaccine. Data came from immunoSEQ multiplex PCR; TCRdb stores just in-frame clones and leaves some out. The sample lists 120,000 or so clones; 70% to 90% were seen once. The CDR3 consists of 15 residues. The J segment lost 11 bases and the V segment lost 0 bases, leaving 10 bases of the junction unmatched. Germline CDR1 SGHRS, CDR2 YFSETQ. The clonotype was recovered from an adult in good health. This material consisted of peripheral blood, taken on day 0 of AZD1222 vaccination. This chain joins TRBV5-1 and TRBJ1-1; 10 nucleotides agree with TRBD1. Here the CDR3 reads CASSLALEGTGDAFF. The CDR3 DNA reads as TGCGCCAGCAGCTTGGCCTTAGAGGGGACAGGGGACGCTTTCTTT.